This T cell receptor beta chain was sequenced during a study of shared clonotypes between healthy human individuals. Germline V gene sequence: CDR1 MDHEN, CDR2 SYDVKM. The CDR3 runs 13 residues. Trimming removed 1 base from V and 7 bases from J, with 8 bases in between. Naive CD8 populations comprised CD45RO-negative cells positively selected for CCR7, excluding terminally differentiated effector memory CD45RA+ cells. Libraries were prepared by immunoSEQ multiplex PCR; TCRdb keeps only in-frame clonotypes and omits some of them. The sample carries roughly 2 million clones, approximately 94% recorded once.

Sequencing input: naive CD8+ T cells sorted from blood. The sequence was obtained from a man between 18 and 29 years old in good health. The chain uses TRBV28 and TRBJ2-1; D unclear. DNA for the CDR3: TGTGCCAGCAGTTTATCTCCGGGTAATGAGCAGTTCTTC. Protein product: CASSLSPGNEQFF. The full variable domain, in which reference TRBV28 and TRBJ2-1 provide the parts outside the CDR3, is DVKVTQSSRYLVKRTGEKVFLECVQDMDHENMFWYRQDPGLGLRLIYFSYDVKMKEKGDIPEGYSVSREKKERFSLILESASTNQTSMYLCASSLSPGNEQFFGPGTRLTVL.